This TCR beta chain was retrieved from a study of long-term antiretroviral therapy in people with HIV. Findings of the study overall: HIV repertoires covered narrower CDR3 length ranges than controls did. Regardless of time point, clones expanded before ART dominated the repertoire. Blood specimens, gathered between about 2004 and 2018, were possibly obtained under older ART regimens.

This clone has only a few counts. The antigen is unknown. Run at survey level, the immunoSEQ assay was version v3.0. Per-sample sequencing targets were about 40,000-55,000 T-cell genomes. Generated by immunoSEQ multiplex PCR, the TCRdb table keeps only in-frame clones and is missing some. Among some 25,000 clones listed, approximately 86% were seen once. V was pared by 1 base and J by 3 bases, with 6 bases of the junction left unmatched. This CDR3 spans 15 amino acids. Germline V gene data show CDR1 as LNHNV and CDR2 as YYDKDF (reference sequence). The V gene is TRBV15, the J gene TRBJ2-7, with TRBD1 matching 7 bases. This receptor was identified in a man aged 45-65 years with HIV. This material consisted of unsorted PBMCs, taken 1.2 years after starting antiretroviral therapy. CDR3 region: CATSRADAGGYEQYF. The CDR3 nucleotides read TGTGCCACCAGCAGAGCTGACGCAGGGGGCTACGAGCAGTACTTC.